This entry is about one T cell receptor (beta chain). The data were taken from a study of cytomegalovirus exposure and HLA in healthy donors. The PCR ran on 60 Vbeta and 13 Jbeta primers. Profiled with immunoSEQ multiplex PCR; TCRdb holds only in-frame clones, not every one. The sample includes 95,000 to 150,000 clones, about 80% of them seen just once. Per germline, CDR1 MNHEY and CDR2 SVGAGI. The ends lost 6 bases at V and 1 base at J; junction bases unmatched: 5. CDR3 length equals 14 residues. This clonotype was sampled from a woman aged 45-60 years in good health and CMV-seropositive. The genes are TRBV6-5 and TRBJ2-5, with 7 bases lining up with TRBD1. The sequenced sample was PBMCs. The CDR3 DNA sequence: TGTGCCAGCAGGGAATACAGGGGCCAAGAGACCCAGTACTTC. The encoded protein is CASREYRGQETQYF.